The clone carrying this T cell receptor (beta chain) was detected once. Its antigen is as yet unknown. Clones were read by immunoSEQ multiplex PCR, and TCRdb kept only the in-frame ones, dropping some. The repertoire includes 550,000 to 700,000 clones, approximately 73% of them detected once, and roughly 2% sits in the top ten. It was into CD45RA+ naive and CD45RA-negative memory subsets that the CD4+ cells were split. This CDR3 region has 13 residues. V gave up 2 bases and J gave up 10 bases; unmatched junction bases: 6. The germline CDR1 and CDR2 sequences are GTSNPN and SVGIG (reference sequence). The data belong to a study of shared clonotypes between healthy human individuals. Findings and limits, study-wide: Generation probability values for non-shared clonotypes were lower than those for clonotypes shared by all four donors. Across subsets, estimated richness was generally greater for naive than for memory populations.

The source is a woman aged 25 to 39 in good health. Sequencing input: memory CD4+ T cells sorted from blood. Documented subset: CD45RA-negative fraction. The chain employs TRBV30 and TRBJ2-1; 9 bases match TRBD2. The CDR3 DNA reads TGTGCCTGGAGTCGGCGGGAGGGCGGGGAGCAGTTCTTC. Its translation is CAWSRREGGEQFF.